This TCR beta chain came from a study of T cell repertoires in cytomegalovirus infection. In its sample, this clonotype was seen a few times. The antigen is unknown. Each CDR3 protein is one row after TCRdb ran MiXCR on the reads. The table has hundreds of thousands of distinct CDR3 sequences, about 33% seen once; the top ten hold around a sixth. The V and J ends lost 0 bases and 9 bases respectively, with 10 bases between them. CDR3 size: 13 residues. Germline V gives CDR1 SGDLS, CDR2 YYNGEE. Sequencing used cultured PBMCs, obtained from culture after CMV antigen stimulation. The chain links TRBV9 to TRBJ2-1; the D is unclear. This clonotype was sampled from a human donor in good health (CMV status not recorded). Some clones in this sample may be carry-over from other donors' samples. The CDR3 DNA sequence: TGTGCCAGCAGCGTAGGAGGACGAGGTGAGCAGTTCTTC. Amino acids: CASSVGGRGEQFF.